The T cell receptor beta chain described here comes from a study of T cells after yellow fever vaccination. In its sample, this clonotype was seen a few times. Per germline, CDR1 SGHRS and CDR2 YFSETQ. The CDR3 is 16 amino acids. The V end was cut by 0 bases, the J end by 4 bases, with 14 bases between. Via MiXCR, TCRdb re-called the 5' RACE reads, giving one row per CDR3 protein. Seen here are over 250,000 distinct CDR3 sequences, approximately 5.2% observed once, and the top ten hold roughly 3.5%. This sample comprised CD4+ T cells sorted from PBMCs, obtained on the day of the yellow fever booster vaccination. The clonotype comes from a man aged 18 to 30 who received the YFV17D yellow fever vaccine. The chain employs TRBV5-1 and TRBJ2-1; D uncertain. CDR3 protein: CASSLAFDFSYNEQFF. The CDR3 region has the DNA TGCGCCAGCAGCTTGGCATTCGACTTTTCTTACAATGAGCAGTTCTTC.